Shown below are 6 T cell receptor beta chains from a single sample sequenced in a study of control samples from healthy donors and cancer patients. The table came from immunoSEQ multiplex PCR; TCRdb's copy has only in-frame clones and leaves some out. The sample lists some 150,000 clones, roughly 95% occurring once. Specimen: blood. The receptors derive from a woman aged 25-40 years in good health.

The chain carries TRBV9 and TRBJ1-1, with 10 bases matching TRBD1. CDR1 is SGDLS, CDR2 YYNGEE, per germline. V shed 4 bases, J shed 0 bases, and the junction held 6 bases outside the gene matches. This CDR3 contains 16 residues. Written as DNA, the CDR3 is TGTGCCAGCAGCCGACAGGGGGCGAGCGTGAACACTGAAGCTTTCTTT. As protein: CASSRQGASVNTEAFF.

The chain recombines TRBV4-1 with TRBJ2-1; 7 bases map to TRBD2. The V gene end was trimmed by 1 base and the J gene end by 7 bases; junction bases not matched to a gene: 4. The CDR3 extends over 14 amino acids. Germline CDR1 reads MGHRA; CDR2 reads YSYEKL. CDR3 nucleotides: TGCGCCAGCAGCCAAGTGGGAGGGAGTAATGAGCAGTTCTTC. Its protein is CASSQVGGSNEQFF.

This sequence joins TRBV5-4 and TRBJ2-3, with D possibly TRBD2 on 7 matching bases. There are 17 residues in the CDR3. CDR1 is SGHNT, CDR2 YYREEE, per germline (reference sequence). The germline V and J ends were trimmed by 0 bases and 2 bases, with 16 bases remaining between them. In nucleotides, the CDR3 is TGTGCCAGCAGCTTGGAAGGGGGGGGCGGGAACACAGATACGCAGTATTTT. Translating gives CASSLEGGGGNTDTQYF. Full variable domain (missing parts from reference TRBV5-4 and TRBJ2-3): ETGVTQSPTHLIKTRGQQVTLRCSSQSGHNTVSWYQQALGQGPQFIFQYYREEENGRGNFPPRFSGLQFPNYSSELNVNALELDDSALYLCASSLEGGGGNTDTQYFGPGTRLTVL.

The J gene is TRBJ1-5, the V gene TRBV19; 9 nucleotides align to TRBD1. CDR1 is LNHDA, CDR2 SQIVND, per germline (reference sequence). CDR3 length: 13 residues. V was pared by 5 bases and J by 7 bases, with 3 bases of the junction left unmatched. The chain's CDR3 is CASSDRGWQPQHF. CDR3 nucleotides: TGTGCCAGTAGTGACAGGGGGTGGCAGCCCCAGCATTTT. Full variable domain (remainder filled in from reference TRBV19 and TRBJ1-5): DGGITQSPKYLFRKEGQNVTLSCEQNLNHDAMYWYRQDPGQGLRLIYYSQIVNDFQKGDIAEGYSVSREKKESFPLTVTSAQKNPTAFYLCASSDRGWQPQHFGDGTRLSIL.

V gene TRBV19 combines with J gene TRBJ2-4; possible D gene TRBD2, 6 bases. Germline CDR1 LNHDA, CDR2 SQIVND (reference sequence). The CDR3 length is 16 residues. Trimming removed 1 base from V and 2 bases from J, with 12 bases in between. CDR3 coding DNA: TGTGCCAGTAGTATAGGGGGGGTAGTGTCCAAAAACATTCAGTACTTC. Protein product: CASSIGGVVSKNIQYF.

V usage is TRBV11-2 and J usage is TRBJ2-2; 7 bases map to TRBD1. Germline assignment: CDR1 SGHAT and CDR2 FQNNGV. V lost 0 bases and J lost 10; bases outside the gene matches: 8. CDR3 length: 15 amino acids. The CDR3 DNA reads TGTGCCAGCAGCTTAGACAAAAGGGGGCTTCCGGAGCTGTTTTTT. It encodes CASSLDKRGLPELFF.